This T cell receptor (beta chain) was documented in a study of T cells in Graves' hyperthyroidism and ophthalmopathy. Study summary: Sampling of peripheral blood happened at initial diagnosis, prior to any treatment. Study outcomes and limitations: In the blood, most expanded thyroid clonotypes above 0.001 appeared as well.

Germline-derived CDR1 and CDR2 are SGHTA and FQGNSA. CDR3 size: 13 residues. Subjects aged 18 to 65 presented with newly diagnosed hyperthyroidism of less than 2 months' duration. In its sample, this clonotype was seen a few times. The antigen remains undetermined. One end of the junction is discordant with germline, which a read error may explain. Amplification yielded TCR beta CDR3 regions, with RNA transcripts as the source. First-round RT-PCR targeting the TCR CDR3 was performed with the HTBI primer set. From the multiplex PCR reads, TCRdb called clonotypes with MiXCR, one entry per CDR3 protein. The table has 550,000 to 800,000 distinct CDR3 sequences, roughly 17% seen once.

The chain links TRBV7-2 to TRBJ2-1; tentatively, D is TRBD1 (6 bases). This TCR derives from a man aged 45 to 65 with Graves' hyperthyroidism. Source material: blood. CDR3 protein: CASSLRDNNEQLF. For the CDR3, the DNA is TGTGCCAGCAGCCTTCGGGACAACAATGAGCAGCTCTTC.